A single sample gave rise to the 16 T cell receptor beta chains below, sequenced in a study of cytotoxic CD8 clonotypes in ibrutinib-treated CLL. The repertoire was sequenced with immunoSEQ multiplex PCR; TCRdb's copy has only in-frame clones and lacks some. Of tens of thousands of clones in the sample, 49% were seen once. The sample in question was PBMCs, obtained before ibrutinib treatment. The receptors shown here come from a human donor with chronic lymphocytic leukemia.

The genes are TRBV6-4 and TRBJ2-7; weak D call: TRBD2 (5 bases). Trimming pared 6 bases from V and 5 bases from J, leaving 11 bases between. CDR3 size: 12 residues. From germline, CDR1 is MRHNA and CDR2 SNTAGT. DNA of the CDR3: TGTGCCAGCAGCGACGGGGTGGACGAGCAGTACTTC. It is translated as CASSDGVDEQYF.

J is TRBJ2-2 and V is TRBV19; TRBD2 aligns across 8 bases. Trimming at V came to 5 bases and at J to 2 bases, leaving 1 base not matched to a gene. From germline, CDR1 is LNHDA and CDR2 SQIVND (reference sequence). The CDR3 covers 14 residues. In nucleotides, the CDR3 is TGTGCCAGTAGTGCGGGGGGCAACACCGGGGAGCTGTTTTTT. Its translation: CASSAGGNTGELFF.

V gene TRBV5-1 combines with J gene TRBJ1-5; D uncertain. This CDR3 has 15 residues. From germline, CDR1 is SGHRS and CDR2 YFSETQ. Between the trimmed V and J ends, which lost 4 bases and 6 bases, there was a span of 17 bases. The CDR3 spells CASSTTGAAGQPQHF. CDR3 DNA sequence: TGCGCCAGCAGCACGACGGGAGCCGCGGGTCAGCCCCAGCATTTT.

This rearrangement joins TRBV10-1 to TRBJ2-3; 12 positions agree with TRBD2. This CDR3 comprises 15 residues. Looked up from germline, CDR1 is WNHNN and CDR2 is SYGVQD (reference sequence). Unmatched junction bases numbered 8, after V lost 8 bases and J lost 5 bases. The CDR3 is CASGTSGGPLDTQYF. As DNA, the CDR3 is TGCGCCAGCGGAACTAGCGGGGGGCCTTTAGATACGCAGTATTTT.

In its sample, this clone was seen a few times. The rearrangement links TRBV7-2 to TRBJ2-7, with TRBD2 as a possible D gene (5 bases). CDR1 is SGHTA, CDR2 FQGNSA, per germline. Trimming removed 5 bases from V and 7 bases from J, with 18 bases in between. The CDR3 length is 14 residues. The CDR3 coding sequence is TGTGCCAGCAGCCCTCGACGAGGGTACGTGGAGCAGTACTTC. It encodes CASSPRRGYVEQYF. Full variable domain (remainder filled in from reference TRBV7-2 and TRBJ2-7): GAGVSQSPSNKVTEKGKDVELRCDPISGHTALYWYRQSLGQGLEFLIYFQGNSAPDKSGLPSDRFSAERTGGSVSTLTIQRTQQEDSAVYLCASSPRRGYVEQYFGPGTRLTVT.

This clone was seen a handful of times. CDR3 sequence (DNA): TGTGCCAGCACCCTCGGGGGGGGATCCACTGAAGCTTTCTTT. It codes for CASTLGGGSTEAFF. The chain employs TRBV28 and TRBJ1-1; possible D gene TRBD1, 5 bases. The length of the CDR3 is 14 residues. The ends were cut back, 7 bases at V and 4 bases at J, with 16 bases in the middle. Germline-derived CDR1 and CDR2 are MDHEN and SYDVKM.

J is TRBJ1-2 and V is TRBV9, with TRBD1 matching over 7 bases. There are 15 residues in the CDR3. V shed 2 bases, J shed 4 bases, and the junction held 8 bases outside the gene matches. Germline CDR1 reads SGDLS; CDR2 reads YYNGEE. The CDR3 loop reads CASSVQGVGSYGYTF. DNA for the CDR3: TGTGCCAGCAGCGTTCAGGGGGTAGGGAGCTATGGCTACACCTTC.

This sequence joins TRBV6-6 and TRBJ2-5, with D possibly TRBD1 on 5 matching bases. From germline, CDR1 is MNHNY and CDR2 SVGAGI (reference sequence). V dropped 5 bases and J dropped 2 bases, with 15 bases sitting between them. This CDR3 comprises 15 residues. CDR3 in amino acids: CASSLQGMGQETQYF. The CDR3 nucleotides read TGTGCCAGCAGTCTTCAGGGTATGGGTCAAGAGACCCAGTACTTC.

The rearrangement joins TRBV5-1 to TRBJ2-7; the match to TRBD1 covers 8 bases. With V trimmed by 5 bases and J by 7 bases, 8 bases remained unmatched. Germline V gene sequence: CDR1 SGHRS, CDR2 YFSETQ. The CDR3 is 13 amino acids. CDR3 in amino acids: CASSQTGALEQYF. CDR3 nucleotides: TGCGCCAGCAGTCAGACAGGGGCCCTAGAGCAGTACTTC.

V gene TRBV7-2 combines with J gene TRBJ2-7, with TRBD1 identical over 9 bases. The CDR3 contains 15 residues. J was trimmed by 6 bases and V by 6 bases; bases with no gene match: 12. Germline V gives CDR1 SGHTA, CDR2 FQGNSA. CDR3 in amino acids: CASRRAGTGRGEQYF. Here the CDR3 DNA reads TGTGCCAGCAGGAGAGCCGGGACAGGGAGAGGCGAGCAGTACTTC.

V is TRBV10-1 and J is TRBJ1-4; weak D call: TRBD1 (5 bases). This CDR3 is built from 14 residues. In germline, CDR1 is WNHNN, CDR2 SYGVQD (reference sequence). The ends were cut back, 10 bases at V and 8 bases at J, with 20 bases in the middle. The CDR3 sequence: CANIQTAGWEKLFF. The CDR3 bases are TGCGCCAACATACAGACAGCGGGCTGGGAAAAACTGTTTTTT.

The gene calls are TRBV5-1 and TRBJ1-2; D is uncertain. CDR1 and CDR2 (germline): SGHRS, YFSETQ. This CDR3 contains 13 residues. V shed 5 bases and J shed 6 bases, with 14 bases lying between them. This CDR3 is CASSFETNHGYTF. In DNA form, the CDR3 reads TGCGCCAGCAGTTTCGAAACTAATCATGGCTACACCTTC.

Many counts were recorded for this clone. The CDR3: CASSPQGADGRGYTF. The CDR3 bases are TGTGCCAGCAGCCCTCAGGGGGCCGACGGACGCGGCTACACCTTC. V usage is TRBV7-9 and J usage is TRBJ1-2; 8 bases line up with TRBD1. Germline CDR1 is SEHNR and CDR2 is FQNEAQ (reference sequence). CDR3 length: 15 amino acids. The junction had 13 bases not matched to a gene; V was cut back by 5 bases and J by 8 bases.

This clone was found many times. The chain couples TRBV19 to TRBJ2-1, with a possible D match to TRBD1 (5 bases). CDR1 is LNHDA and CDR2 is SQIVND in the germline V gene (reference sequence). The ends were cut back, 7 bases at V and 9 bases at J, with 16 bases in the middle. The CDR3 covers 13 residues. CDR3 in amino acids: CASNQGNMGEQFF. In DNA, the CDR3 is TGTGCCAGTAACCAGGGAAATATGGGTGAGCAGTTCTTC.

This clone has a handful of counts. The chain recombines TRBV12-5 with TRBJ2-5; TRBD1 aligns across 7 bases. CDR3 length equals 14 residues. Trimming at V came to 5 bases and at J to 7 bases, leaving 10 bases not matched to a gene. CDR1 and CDR2 (germline): LGHNT, FRNRAP. CDR3 residues: CASGRDSWTGTQYF. The CDR3 DNA reads TGTGCTAGTGGTAGGGACAGCTGGACGGGGACCCAGTACTTC.

This sequence joins TRBV14 and TRBJ2-2, with D possibly TRBD1 on 5 matching bases. Germline loops: CDR1 SGHDN, CDR2 FVKESK. This CDR3 contains 15 residues. The V gene lost 3 bases and the J gene lost 7 bases, with 15 bases spanning the gap. CDR3 nucleotide sequence: TGTGCCAGCAGCCAGCTACAAGGGGTAGGCGGGGAGCTGTTTTTT. This sequence encodes CASSQLQGVGGELFF.